This entry lists 16 T cell receptor beta chains sequenced from one sample in a study of glioma-infiltrating T cells. Using RNA template, CDR3s of TCR alpha and beta were amplified with iRepertoire arm-PCR. TCRdb reprocessed the multiplex PCR reads via MiXCR and lists one record per CDR3 protein. The sample lists about 93,000 distinct CDR3 sequences; roughly 39% were seen once. The sequenced sample consisted of glioma tissue, nonneoplastic brain tissue, or PBMCs (not recorded which). These receptors originate from a human donor with low-grade glioma or glioblastoma, undergoing nonglioma brain surgery, or in good health (not recorded which).

This clonotype came up many times. The chain couples TRBV6-1 to TRBJ2-1; 7 nucleotides line up with TRBD1. V trimming: 6 bases; J trimming: 10 bases; junction bases outside the gene matches: 15. Germline assignment: CDR1 MNHNS and CDR2 SASEGT. The CDR3 sequence is 15 residues long. CDR3 region: CASRLGDSIFEEQFF. CDR3 DNA sequence: TGTGCCAGCAGGTTAGGGGACAGTATTTTTGAGGAGCAGTTCTTC.

This clonotype was counted only a few times. V usage is TRBV5-5 and J usage is TRBJ2-5; no clear D. Germline loops: CDR1 SGHKS, CDR2 YYEKEE (reference sequence). V was cut by 4 bases and J by 4 bases, with 17 bases left in between. This CDR3 comprises 15 residues. In DNA form, the CDR3 reads TGTGCCAGCAGCGCAACAACGAGATGGGCAGAGACCCAGTACTTC. This codes for CASSATTRWAETQYF.

At least ten counts were recorded for this clonotype. The chain employs TRBV28 and TRBJ2-1; no clear D gene. CDR1 is MDHEN and CDR2 is SYDVKM in the germline V gene. The ends were cut back, 1 base at V and 8 bases at J, with 15 bases in the middle. CDR3 length: 15 residues. CDR3 coding DNA: TGTGCCAGCAGTTTATCCATGGGTGGTAGGGATGAGCAGTTCTTC. Protein product: CASSLSMGGRDEQFF.

The sample holds many counts of this clonotype. This sequence joins TRBV6-1 and TRBJ2-1; no clear D gene. CDR1 and CDR2 (germline): MNHNS, SASEGT. The CDR3 is 14 amino acids. The V and J ends lost 7 bases and 9 bases respectively, with 19 bases between them. This chain's CDR3 is CASNPVGPEGEQFF. The CDR3 DNA reads TGTGCCAGCAACCCCGTAGGACCGGAAGGTGAGCAGTTCTTC.

This clonotype was observed many times. The genes are TRBV20-1 and TRBJ1-1; D possibly corresponds to TRBD1 (6 bases). Looked up from germline, CDR1 is DFQATT and CDR2 is SNEGSKA (reference sequence). The CDR3 is 14 amino acids. The V and J ends lost 4 bases and 4 bases respectively, with 16 bases between them. CDR3 sequence reads: CSANGGQRGTEAFF. The DNA of the CDR3 is TGCAGTGCTAACGGGGGGCAAAGGGGCACTGAAGCTTTCTTT.

Comment on this clonotype: A much larger clone is a single base away; this may be a read error. The J gene is TRBJ1-5, the V gene TRBV30; D remains ambiguous. There are 13 residues in the CDR3. Germline V gene sequence: CDR1 GTSNPN, CDR2 SVGIG (reference sequence). Written as DNA, the CDR3 is TGTGCCTGGAGTGGAGGGTCCAATCAGCCCCAGAATTTT. Encoded protein: CAWSGGSNQPQNF.

Ten or more counts support this clonotype. V gene TRBV4-3 combines with J gene TRBJ2-1, with TRBD2 matching 11 bases. J gave up 4 bases and V 6 bases, and 5 bases lay outside the gene matches. Looked up from germline, CDR1 is LGHNA and CDR2 is YSLEER. The CDR3 consists of 15 residues. This CDR3 reads CASSSTSGTYNEQFF. The CDR3, as DNA: TGCGCCAGCAGTTCGACTAGCGGGACGTACAATGAGCAGTTCTTC.

This sequence joins TRBV7-2 and TRBJ2-1, with D possibly being TRBD2 (6 bases). Germline CDR1 reads SGHTA; CDR2 reads FQGNSA. The CDR3 totals 15 residues. The V and J ends lost 5 bases and 15 bases respectively, with 26 bases between them. The CDR3 spells CASSLGTSLGDEWFF. The CDR3 bases are TGTGCCAGCAGCCTTGGAACTAGCCTGGGGGATGAGTGGTTCTTC.

The rearrangement links TRBV5-6 to TRBJ2-7; D is ambiguous. The CDR3 is made up of 15 amino acids. Per germline, CDR1 SGHDT and CDR2 YYEEEE. V was trimmed by 0 bases and J by 5 bases, leaving 15 bases between them. The CDR3 bases are TGTGCCAGCAGCTTGGCAGGTATCCCCTACGACGAGCAGTACTTC. Translating it yields CASSLAGIPYDEQYF.

A note on this clonotype: No DNA is shown, since the ends of the CDR3 on it are uncertain; the CDR3 is the one TCRdb lists. The rearrangement uses TRBV7-2 and TRBJ2-3; the table gives TRBD2 as D, unverified against the DNA. Germline assignment: CDR1 SGHTA and CDR2 FQGNSA. From its first to its last residue, the CDR3 has 20 amino acids. Here the CDR3 reads CASSFYICSARDPNTDTQYF.

This clonotype was observed at least ten times. The gene calls are TRBV5-1 and TRBJ2-5; D unclear. This CDR3 spans 15 amino acids. CDR1 SGHRS and CDR2 YFSETQ come from the germline V gene. The V end lost 0 bases, the J end lost 2 bases, and 11 bases lay between the germline ends. CDR3 region: CASSLGSGIQETQYF. The CDR3 region has the DNA TGCGCCAGCAGCTTGGGGTCAGGCATTCAAGAGACCCAGTACTTC. Together with reference TRBV5-1 and TRBJ2-5, the CDR3 gives the full variable domain: KAGVTQTPRYLIKTRGQQVTLSCSPISGHRSVSWYQQTPGQGLQFLFEYFSETQRNKGNFPGRFSGRQFSNSRSEMNVSTLELGDSALYLCASSLGSGIQETQYFGPGTRLLVL.

In regard to this clonotype: The CDR3 end shows no conserved phenylalanine or tryptophan, and so a read error is likely. The chain has TRBV20-1 and TRBJ2-1, with unresolved D. CDR1 DFQATT and CDR2 SNEGSKA come from the germline V gene (reference sequence). CDR3 size: 14 residues. V was pared by 0 bases and J by 3 bases, with 9 bases between. CDR3 region: CSARDVGRYNEQFI. Written as DNA, the CDR3 is TGCAGTGCTAGAGACGTGGGTCGCTACAATGAGCAGTTCATC.

Regarding this clonotype: A much bigger clone sits one base away, suggesting this may be a read error. V gene TRBV12-3 or TRBV12-4 combines with J gene TRBJ1-5; 9 bases are shared with TRBD1. The CDR3 contains 14 residues. V trimming: 8 bases; J trimming: 7 bases; junction bases outside the gene matches: 9. The CDR3: CASGDRESKQPQHF. The CDR3 nucleotides are TGTGCCAGCGGGGACAGGGAAAGTAAGCAGCCCCAGCATTTT.

Note on this clonotype: Being one base from a much bigger clone, this may be a read error. The DNA of the CDR3 is TGTGCCAGCAGCGTAGGAGTAGCGGGAGTGGTGGATACGCAGTATTTT. Translated, it gives CASSVGVAGVVDTQYF. V gene TRBV9 combines with J gene TRBJ2-3; TRBD2 aligns across 9 bases. CDR3 length: 16 amino acids. Germline loops: CDR1 SGDLS, CDR2 YYNGEE. J gave up 6 bases and V 0 bases, and 8 bases lay outside the gene matches.

This clonotype came up many times. CDR3 residues: CASSQIGLATDGYTF. The CDR3 DNA reads as TGCGCCAGCAGCCAAATCGGTCTCGCCACGGATGGCTACACCTTC. V and J are TRBV4-1 and TRBJ1-2, with D uncertain. CDR1 and CDR2 from the germline V gene are MGHRA and YSYEKL. The length of the CDR3 is 15 residues. Trimming shortened V by 2 bases and J by 6 bases, and 16 bases separated the two germline ends.

Worth noting for this clonotype: A much larger clone differs from this one at a single base, so this may be a read error. The V call is TRBV5-1, the J call TRBJ1-4; 9 positions match TRBD1. Germline assignment: CDR1 SGHRS and CDR2 YFSETQ. The CDR3 runs 16 residues. The CDR3, as DNA: TGCGCCAGCCGCTTGGATCGACAGGGGGGGAATGAAAAACTGTTTTTT. Translated, it gives CASRLDRQGGNEKLFF.